The 8 T cell receptor beta chains below all came from one sample that was sequenced in a study of T cell repertoires in cytomegalovirus infection. TCRdb reanalysed the reads using MiXCR and keeps one entry per CDR3 protein. Of roughly 640,000 distinct CDR3 sequences listed, more than 20% are singletons. Sequenced material: CD8+ T cells from PBMCs. The receptor source for this set is a human donor in good health (CMV status not recorded). Some clones in this sample may be carry-over from other donors' samples.

This CDR3 is CSATGNNEQFF. Written as DNA, the CDR3 is TGCAGCGCCACAGGGAACAATGAGCAGTTCTTC. The genes are TRBV29-1 and TRBJ2-1; D possibly corresponds to TRBD1 (6 bases). The CDR3 runs 11 residues. V was pared by 7 bases and J by 5 bases, with 9 bases between. Germline lookup yields CDR1 SQVTM and CDR2 ANQGSEA.

This rearrangement joins TRBV20-1 to TRBJ2-7, with D uncertain. CDR1 is DFQATT and CDR2 is SNEGSKA in the germline V gene (reference sequence). There are 15 residues in the CDR3. V dropped 0 bases and J dropped 2 bases, with 14 bases sitting between them. CDR3 nucleotide sequence: TGCAGTGCTAGAGATAACAGAGGCCCCCCCTACGAGCAGTACGTC. Its protein product is CSARDNRGPPYEQYV.

This clonotype was counted ten times or more. The chain combines TRBV10-3 with TRBJ2-1, with 10 bases matching TRBD2. J lost 4 bases, V lost 0 bases, and 6 bases had no gene match. The CDR3 contains 17 residues. The germline gives CDR1 ENHRY, CDR2 SYGVKD. CDR3 nucleotide sequence: TGTGCCATCAGTGAGTCGATGAGCGGGGGGGCTTACAATGAGCAGTTCTTC. This sequence encodes CAISESMSGGAYNEQFF.

Details on this clonotype: A read error may explain this, as a much larger clone is one base away. The gene calls are TRBV6-2 or TRBV6-3 and TRBJ1-5; possibly TRBD1 for D (5 bases). V lost 3 bases, J lost 6 bases, and 12 bases lay in between. This CDR3 comprises 14 residues. Germline lookup yields CDR1 MNHEY and CDR2 SVGEGT. The chain's CDR3 is CASSYGDSGQPQHF. The CDR3 DNA reads as TGTGCCAGCAGTTATGGGGACTCCGGTCAGCCCCAGCATTTT.

This chain connects TRBV7-9 to TRBJ2-5, with D perhaps TRBD1 (6 bases). V lost 8 bases to trimming and J lost 0 bases, with 22 bases between them. CDR3 length: 17 amino acids. CDR1 SEHNR and CDR2 FQNEAQ come from the germline V gene (reference sequence). DNA of the CDR3: TGTGCCAGCGTCTATACCCTCCGGACAGCGTACCAAGAGACCCAGTACTTC. This codes for CASVYTLRTAYQETQYF.

This chain links TRBV6-2 or TRBV6-3 with TRBJ1-1; D is undetermined. Trimming removed 0 bases at V and 4 bases at J, with 3 bases between. This CDR3 is 12 amino acids long. Germline V CDR1 and CDR2: MNHEY, SVGEGT. CDR3 in DNA: TGTGCCAGCAGTTACTCAGCCACTGAAGCTTTCTTT. Amino acids: CASSYSATEAFF.

There are many counts of this clonotype. V gene TRBV7-8 combines with J gene TRBJ2-3; the match to TRBD2 covers 9 bases. This CDR3 is 17 amino acids long. Unmatched junction bases numbered 11, after V lost 4 bases and J lost 3 bases. Germline values: CDR1 SGHVS, CDR2 FQNEAQ. The CDR3 here is CASSWRGAGGPTDTQYF. CDR3 coding DNA: TGTGCCAGCAGCTGGCGCGGTGCGGGGGGGCCGACAGATACGCAGTATTTT.

V is TRBV28 and J is TRBJ2-5, with a possible D match to TRBD2 (5 bases). The germline V gene has CDR1 MDHEN and CDR2 SYDVKM. V lost 5 bases and J 4 bases, leaving 20 bases between the germline ends. CDR3 length: 16 residues. As DNA, the CDR3 is TGTGCCAGCAGTGACGCTTTGCGGGTGACTGGAGAGACCCAGTACTTC. Its translation is CASSDALRVTGETQYF. Based on the CDR3 plus reference TRBV28 and TRBJ2-5, the full variable domain is DVKVTQSSRYLVKRTGEKVFLECVQDMDHENMFWYRQDPGLGLRLIYFSYDVKMKEKGDIPEGYSVSREKKERFSLILESASTNQTSMYLCASSDALRVTGETQYFGPGTRLLVL.